This is a list of T cell receptor beta chains from one sample in a study of Ad26.COV2.S vaccination and SARS-CoV-2 variants. TCRdb keeps only in-frame clones here, not all; method: immunoSEQ multiplex PCR. The sample yields 350,000 to 500,000 clones, over 75% seen once. This specimen was peripheral blood, taken in a trial of Ad26.COV2.S vaccine versus placebo. The origin of the receptors is a person between 18 and 65 years old who received the Ad26.COV2.S COVID-19 vaccine or a placebo. CDR3s include the opening cysteine and the closing phenylalanine or tryptophan. Fields, in order: D gene, clone size, J gene, V gene, CDR3 protein, CDR3 DNA. The D gene is left open where the match is weak. A clone size is listed for some rows: how often the clone was seen (once, few, many), or a class if it is expanded.

>-|-|TRBJ2-3|TRBV4-1
CASSPGHPGTDTQYF
TGCGCCAGCAGCCCCGGACATCCAGGCACAGATACGCAGTATTTT
>TRBD2|once|TRBJ2-3|TRBV6-5
CASRRGVRTDTQYF
TGTGCCAGCAGACGGGGGGTACGCACAGATACGCAGTATTTT
>-|-|TRBJ2-7|TRBV18
CASSPRHEGFSIYEQYF
TGTGCCAGCTCTCCCAGGCACGAGGGATTTAGCATCTACGAGCAGTACTTC
>-|few|TRBJ1-1|TRBV6-6
CATQGTEAFF
TGTGCCACCCAAGGCACTGAAGCTTTCTTT
>-|few|TRBJ1-6|TRBV2
CARRTGTYNSPLHF
TGTGCCAGGAGAACAGGGACCTATAATTCACCCCTCCACTTT
>TRBD1|-|TRBJ1-5|TRBV19
CASSRQGESNQPQHF
TGTGCCAGTAGCAGACAGGGGGAGAGCAATCAGCCCCAGCATTTT
>TRBD2|-|TRBJ2-7|TRBV19
CASSLGTSVAYEQYF
TGTGCCAGTAGTCTCGGGACTAGCGTTGCCTACGAGCAGTACTTC
>TRBD2|-|TRBJ2-1|TRBV27
CASSFPGVAGGLEQFF
TGTGCCAGCAGTTTTCCCGGGGTAGCGGGGGGGCTTGAGCAGTTCTTC
>-|-|TRBJ2-1|TRBV27
CASSLIGERAYNEQFF
TGTGCCAGCAGTTTAATTGGGGAGAGGGCCTACAATGAGCAGTTCTTC
>TRBD2|few|TRBJ2-3|TRBV7-2
CASSSSGGGTDTQYF
TGTGCCAGCAGCTCTAGCGGGGGAGGGACAGATACGCAGTATTTT
>-|many|TRBJ1-4|TRBV4-1
CASSHQDARLDEKLFF
TGCGCCAGCAGCCACCAAGACGCGAGATTAGATGAAAAACTGTTTTTT
>-|-|TRBJ2-5|TRBV5-1
CASSLSREGLQRETQYF
TGCGCCAGCAGCTTGTCCCGAGAGGGATTACAACGGGAGACCCAGTACTTC
>TRBD1|-|TRBJ2-5|TRBV19
CASRPGQGGSETQYF
TGTGCCAGTAGGCCGGGACAGGGGGGCAGTGAGACCCAGTACTTC
>-|-|TRBJ1-2|TRBV6-2/TRBV6-3
CASSYSHPGHYGYTF
TGTGCCAGCAGTTACTCCCATCCAGGCCACTATGGCTACACCTTC
>-|-|TRBJ2-3|TRBV18
CASSPPGWPSADTQYF
TGTGCCAGCTCACCACCCGGGTGGCCCTCGGCAGATACGCAGTATTTT
>-|-|TRBJ1-5|TRBV29-1
CSVEECRGRGQPQHF
TGCAGCGTTGAGGAATGCAGGGGAAGGGGTCAGCCCCAGCATTTT
>-|few|TRBJ1-3|TRBV11-3
CASSLWQCSGNTIYF
TGTGCCAGCAGCTTATGGCAGTGCTCTGGAAACACCATATATTTT
>TRBD1|-|TRBJ1-2|TRBV3-1/TRBV3-2
CASSPGQGAGGYTF
TGTGCCAGCAGCCCCGGACAGGGGGCCGGTGGCTACACCTTC
>-|-|TRBJ1-1|TRBV12-5
CASGASQGIPPITLKAFF
TGTGCTAGTGGTGCTTCCCAGGGGATCCCCCCCATCACCCTTAAAGCTTTCTTT
>-|-|TRBJ2-7|TRBV9
CASSVDPGVGEQYF
TGTGCCAGCAGCGTAGACCCCGGGGTTGGCGAGCAGTACTTC
>-|once|TRBJ2-7|TRBV7-9
CASSFHGATYEQYF
TGTGCCAGCAGCTTCCACGGGGCAACCTACGAGCAGTACTTC
>-|-|TRBJ2-7|TRBV6-4
CASSDEGTEQYF
TGTGCCAGCAGTGACGAGGGTACAGAGCAGTACTTC
>TRBD2|-|TRBJ2-3|TRBV5-1
CASSLERGIVDTQYF
TGCGCCAGCAGCTTAGAGCGGGGCATAGTAGATACGCAGTATTTT
>-|-|TRBJ1-2|TRBV4-1
CASSQDGWAYTF
TGCGCCAGCAGCCAAGATGGGTGGGCGTACACCTTC
>-|-|TRBJ2-5|TRBV6-5
CASAGETQYF
TGTGCCAGCGCAGGGGAGACCCAGTACTTC
>-|-|TRBJ1-5|TRBV7-8
CASSFAPKIKGGNQPQHF
TGTGCCAGCAGCTTCGCACCCAAAATAAAAGGGGGCAATCAGCCCCAGCATTTT
>-|-|TRBJ2-1|TRBV9
CASSVGGRRNNEQFF
TGTGCCAGCAGCGTAGGCGGTCGAAGAAACAATGAGCAGTTCTTC
>-|-|TRBJ2-5|TRBV18
CASSPRSQSQETQYF
TGTGCCAGCTCACCAAGGTCACAGAGTCAAGAGACCCAGTACTTC
>-|-|TRBJ2-1|TRBV11-3
CASSLASTSHNEQFF
TGTGCCAGCAGCTTGGCTAGCACGTCCCACAATGAGCAGTTCTTC
>TRBD1|-|TRBJ1-6|TRBV5-4
CASSLGQGENSPLHF
TGTGCCAGCAGCTTGGGACAGGGAGAGAATTCACCCCTCCACTTT
>-|-|TRBJ1-6|TRBV11-2
CASSSDWVNSPLHF
TGTGCCAGCAGCTCAGATTGGGTGAATTCACCCCTCCACTTT
>TRBD2|-|TRBJ2-1|TRBV2
CASRQGGGYNEQFF
TGTGCCAGCAGGCAGGGCGGGGGTTACAATGAGCAGTTCTTC
>-|-|TRBJ2-7|TRBV7-2
CASSPRTRAVEQYF
TGTGCCAGCAGCCCCCGAACAAGGGCGGTCGAGCAGTACTTC
>-|-|TRBJ2-7|TRBV9
CASSPTLSVRSSYEQYF
TGTGCCAGCAGCCCTACGTTGTCTGTCCGCTCCTCCTACGAGCAGTACTTC
>-|few|TRBJ1-1|TRBV7-9
CASSLVTGAHTEAFF
TGTGCCAGCAGCTTAGTTACGGGGGCGCACACTGAAGCTTTCTTT
>-|-|TRBJ1-3|TRBV3-1/TRBV3-2
CASRGVGSGNTIYF
TGTGCCAGCAGAGGGGTTGGCTCTGGAAACACCATATATTTT
>TRBD1|-|TRBJ1-1|TRBV9
CASSKGTVGPNTEAFF
TGTGCCAGCAGCAAAGGGACAGTCGGACCGAACACTGAAGCTTTCTTT
>-|-|TRBJ2-2|TRBV5-1
CASSLDEGVSNTGELFF
TGCGCCAGCAGCTTAGACGAGGGGGTCTCCAACACCGGGGAGCTGTTTTTT
>TRBD1|-|TRBJ2-7|TRBV28
CASSSPGQGKTYEQYF
TGTGCCAGCTCTTCGCCGGGACAGGGGAAGACCTACGAGCAGTACTTC
>TRBD1|-|TRBJ2-4|TRBV6-5
CASSPTPGQGNIQYF
TGTGCCAGCAGTCCTACACCAGGACAGGGGAACATTCAGTACTTC
>TRBD1|-|TRBJ1-6|TRBV18
CASSRTGEPNSPLHF
TGTGCCAGCTCACGAACAGGGGAACCTAATTCACCCCTCCACTTT
>-|-|TRBJ1-6|TRBV4-1
CASSQGNNSPLHF
TGCGCCAGCAGCCAAGGGAATAATTCACCCCTCCACTTT
>TRBD1|-|TRBJ1-2|TRBV29-1
CSAGTGDYGYTF
TGCAGCGCCGGGACAGGGGACTATGGCTACACCTTC
>-|many|TRBJ2-6|TRBV27
CASSLSRRSSGANVLTF
TGTGCCAGCAGTTTATCGCGACGGAGCTCTGGGGCCAACGTCCTGACTTTC
>TRBD2|-|TRBJ2-7|TRBV10-1
CASSAGLASPYEQYF
TGCGCCAGCAGTGCAGGACTAGCGTCCCCCTACGAGCAGTACTTC
>-|-|TRBJ2-7|TRBV4-2
CASSQDRRYEQYF
TGTGCCAGCAGCCAAGATAGGCGATACGAGCAGTACTTC
>-|-|TRBJ1-5|TRBV10-3
CAISGQLNQPQHF
TGTGCCATCAGTGGACAGCTTAATCAGCCCCAGCATTTT
>-|-|TRBJ2-7|TRBV10-3
CAISELLVHEQYF
TGTGCCATCAGTGAGCTTCTAGTCCACGAGCAGTACTTC
>TRBD1|-|TRBJ1-5|TRBV7-8
CASSLGPSGQGSNQPQHF
TGTGCCAGCAGCTTAGGGCCCTCGGGACAGGGAAGCAATCAGCCCCAGCATTTT
>TRBD2|-|TRBJ2-5|TRBV9
CAANKRGTAKETQYF
TGTGCCGCAAACAAGCGGGGGACTGCCAAAGAGACCCAGTACTTC
>TRBD1|-|TRBJ1-4|TRBV19
CASKMQGVDKLFF
TGTGCCAGTAAGATGCAGGGGGTTGACAAACTGTTTTTT
>-|few|TRBJ2-2|TRBV2
CASSETAGTAGELFF
TGTGCCAGCAGTGAAACGGCAGGAACGGCCGGGGAGCTGTTTTTT